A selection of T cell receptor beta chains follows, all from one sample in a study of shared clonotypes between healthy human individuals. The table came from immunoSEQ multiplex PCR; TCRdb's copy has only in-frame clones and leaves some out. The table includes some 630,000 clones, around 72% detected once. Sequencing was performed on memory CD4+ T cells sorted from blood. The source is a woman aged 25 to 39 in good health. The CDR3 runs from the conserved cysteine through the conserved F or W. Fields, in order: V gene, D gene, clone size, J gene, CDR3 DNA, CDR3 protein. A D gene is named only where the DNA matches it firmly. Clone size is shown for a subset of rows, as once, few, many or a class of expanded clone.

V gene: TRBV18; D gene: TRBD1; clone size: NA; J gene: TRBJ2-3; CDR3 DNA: TGTGCCAGCTCACCATCTCCAGGGGGAGCGACAGATACGCAGTATTTT; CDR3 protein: CASSPSPGGATDTQYF
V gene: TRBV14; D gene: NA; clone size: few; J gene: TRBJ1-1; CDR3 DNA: TGTGCCAGCAGCCAAGATATGAACACTGAAGCTTTCTTT; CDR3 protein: CASSQDMNTEAFF
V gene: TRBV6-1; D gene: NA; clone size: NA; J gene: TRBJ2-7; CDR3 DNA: TGTGCCAGCATAAAGCGGGTGCCAGAGGACGAGCAGTACTTC; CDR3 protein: CASIKRVPEDEQYF
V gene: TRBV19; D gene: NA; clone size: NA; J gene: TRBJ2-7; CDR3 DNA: TGTGCCAGTAGTTCAGGGACGGGGAGGTACGAGCAGTACTTC; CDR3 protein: CASSSGTGRYEQYF
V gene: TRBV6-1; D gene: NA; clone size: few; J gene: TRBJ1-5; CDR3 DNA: TGTGCCAGCAGTGGCAACAATCAGCCCCAGCATTTT; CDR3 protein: CASSGNNQPQHF
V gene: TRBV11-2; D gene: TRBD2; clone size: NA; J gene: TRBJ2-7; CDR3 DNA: TGTGCCAGCAGCTTAGCCCCGACTAGCGGGGGGGCCTACGAGCAGTACTTC; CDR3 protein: CASSLAPTSGGAYEQYF
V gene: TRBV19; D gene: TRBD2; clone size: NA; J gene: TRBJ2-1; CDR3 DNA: TGTGCCAGTTCGGTACTAGCGGGTAACAATGAGCAGTTCTTC; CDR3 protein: CASSVLAGNNEQFF
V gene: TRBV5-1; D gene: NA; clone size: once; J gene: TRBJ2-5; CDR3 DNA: TGCGCCAGCAGAAACGGGATCCAAGAGACCCAGTACTTC; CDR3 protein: CASRNGIQETQYF
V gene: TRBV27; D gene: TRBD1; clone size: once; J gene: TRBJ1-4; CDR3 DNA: TGTGCCAGCAGTCCTCGAGGGGGGACAGGGAAACTGTTTTTT; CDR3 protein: CASSPRGGTGKLFF
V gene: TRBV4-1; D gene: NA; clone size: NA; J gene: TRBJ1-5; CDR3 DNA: TGCGCCAGCAGCCGTTCTCCGGGACCAGATTATCAGCCCCAGCATTTT; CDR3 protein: CASSRSPGPDYQPQHF
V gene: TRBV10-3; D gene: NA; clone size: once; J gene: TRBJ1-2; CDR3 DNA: TGTGCCATCAGTGAACTGGTAGGGGAAAACTATGGCTACACCTTC; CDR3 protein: CAISELVGENYGYTF
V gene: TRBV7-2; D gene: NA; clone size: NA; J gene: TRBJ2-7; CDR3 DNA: TGTGCCAGCAGCCCTAGACTCCCACCGTACGAGCAGTACTTC; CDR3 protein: CASSPRLPPYEQYF
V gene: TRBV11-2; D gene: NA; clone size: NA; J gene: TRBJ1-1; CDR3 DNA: TGTGCCAGCAGCTCAGCTATACGACAGGCGATGAACACTGAAGCTTTCTTT; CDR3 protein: CASSSAIRQAMNTEAFF
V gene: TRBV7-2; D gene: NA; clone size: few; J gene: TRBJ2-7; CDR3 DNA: TGTGCCAGCAGCTTCGCTTCCTCCTACGAGCAGTACTTC; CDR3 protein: CASSFASSYEQYF
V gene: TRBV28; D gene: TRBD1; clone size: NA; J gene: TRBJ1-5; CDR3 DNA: TGTGCCAGCAGCGCGAGGGCAGGGGGACATCAGCCCCAGCATTTT; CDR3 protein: CASSARAGGHQPQHF
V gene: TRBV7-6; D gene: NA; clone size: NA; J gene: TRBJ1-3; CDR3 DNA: TGTGCCAGCAGCTTAGGGGTTGTAAACACCATATATTTT; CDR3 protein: CASSLGVVNTIYF
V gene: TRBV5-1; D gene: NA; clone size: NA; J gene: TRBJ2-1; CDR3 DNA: TGCGCCAGCAGCTTGGATTCGAACCTGAACTACAATGAGCAGTTCTTC; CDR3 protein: CASSLDSNLNYNEQFF
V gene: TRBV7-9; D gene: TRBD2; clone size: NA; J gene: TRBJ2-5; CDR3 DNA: TGTGCCAGCAGAGATAGCGGGAGGGAGACCCAGTACTTC; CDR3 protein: CASRDSGRETQYF
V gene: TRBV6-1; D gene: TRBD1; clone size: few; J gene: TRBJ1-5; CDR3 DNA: TGTGCCAGCAGTGAAGCGCTGGGACAGGGCCGGAGCAATCAGCCCCAGCATTTT; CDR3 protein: CASSEALGQGRSNQPQHF
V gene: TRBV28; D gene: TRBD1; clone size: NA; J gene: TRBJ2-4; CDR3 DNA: TGTGCCAGCAGCCTGGGACAGGGGAGTTACATTCAGTACTTC; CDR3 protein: CASSLGQGSYIQYF
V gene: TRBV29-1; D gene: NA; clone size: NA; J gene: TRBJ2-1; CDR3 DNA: TGCAGCGTTGAAGACTCTAGGGGCAATGAGCAGTTCTTC; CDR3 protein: CSVEDSRGNEQFF
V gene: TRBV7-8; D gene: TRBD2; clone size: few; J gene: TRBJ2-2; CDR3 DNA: TGTGCCAGCAGCTTAGTTTGGCTAGCGGGAGGAACCTCCGGGGAGCTGTTTTTT; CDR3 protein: CASSLVWLAGGTSGELFF
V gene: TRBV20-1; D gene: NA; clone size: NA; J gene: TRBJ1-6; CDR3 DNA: TGCAGTGCTGGCCGAGAAGCACCCCTCCACTTT; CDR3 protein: CSAGREAPLHF
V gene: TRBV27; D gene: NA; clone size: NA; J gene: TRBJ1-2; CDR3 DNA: TGTGCCAGCAGTAGGGGGTCTGGCTACACCTTC; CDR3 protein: CASSRGSGYTF
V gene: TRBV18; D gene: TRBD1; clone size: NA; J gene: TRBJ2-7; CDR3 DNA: TGTGCCAGCTCACTCGGACCGGGACAGGGGGACTACGAGCAGTACTTC; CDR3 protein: CASSLGPGQGDYEQYF
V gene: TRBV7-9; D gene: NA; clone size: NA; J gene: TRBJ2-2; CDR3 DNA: TGTGCCAGCAGCTACCCCCTAGCAGCCCTACCAGACGGGGAGCTGTTTTTT; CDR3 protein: CASSYPLAALPDGELFF
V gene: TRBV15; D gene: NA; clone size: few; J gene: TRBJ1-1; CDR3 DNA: TGTGCCACCAGCAGCCTTAACAGGGCCGACACTGAAGCTTTCTTT; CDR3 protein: CATSSLNRADTEAFF
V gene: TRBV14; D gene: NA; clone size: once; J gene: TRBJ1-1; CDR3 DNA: TGTGCCAGCAGCCAACGTCTCCGGGGGGTGACTGAAGCTTTCTTT; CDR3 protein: CASSQRLRGVTEAFF
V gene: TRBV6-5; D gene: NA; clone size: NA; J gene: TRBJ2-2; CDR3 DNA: TGTGCCAGTTCCCTGGGAGGGAACACCGGGGAGCTGTTTTTT; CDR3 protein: CASSLGGNTGELFF
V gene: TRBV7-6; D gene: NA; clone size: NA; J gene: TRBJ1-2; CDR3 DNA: TGTGCCAGCAGCTTAGACGCCACTAACTATGGCTACACCTTC; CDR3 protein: CASSLDATNYGYTF
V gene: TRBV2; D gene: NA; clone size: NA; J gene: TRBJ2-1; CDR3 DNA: TGTGCCAGCAGGTCCGGGACCCTACTGTACAATGAGCAGTTCTTC; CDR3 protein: CASRSGTLLYNEQFF
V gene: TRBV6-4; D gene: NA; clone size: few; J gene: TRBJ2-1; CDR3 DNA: TGTGCCAGCAGTGATGGCTACTCCTACAATGAGCAGTTCTTC; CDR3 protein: CASSDGYSYNEQFF
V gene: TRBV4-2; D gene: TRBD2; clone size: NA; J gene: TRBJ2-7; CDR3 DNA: TGTGCCAGCAGCCAAGTTAGCGGGAGCTCCTACGAGCAGTACTTC; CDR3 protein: CASSQVSGSSYEQYF
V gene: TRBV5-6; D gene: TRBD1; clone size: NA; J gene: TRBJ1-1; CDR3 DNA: TGTGCCAGCAGCCCCCCGACAGGGGTGAGGACTGAAGCTTTCTTT; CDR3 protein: CASSPPTGVRTEAFF
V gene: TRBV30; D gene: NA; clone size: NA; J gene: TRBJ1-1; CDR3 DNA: TGTGCCTGGAGGGAAGGGTGGAGCACTGAAGCTTTCTTT; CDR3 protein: CAWREGWSTEAFF
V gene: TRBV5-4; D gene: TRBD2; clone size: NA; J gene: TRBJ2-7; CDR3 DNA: TGTGCCAGCACCTTCGGGGGGCGGGAGGTTCACGAGCAGTACTTC; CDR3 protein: CASTFGGREVHEQYF
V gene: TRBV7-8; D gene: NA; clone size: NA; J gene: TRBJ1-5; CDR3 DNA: TGTGCCAGCAGCTTAAATTTAGGTCAGCCCCAGCATTTT; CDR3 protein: CASSLNLGQPQHF
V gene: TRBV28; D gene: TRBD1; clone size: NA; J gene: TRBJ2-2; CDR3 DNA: TGTGCCAGCAGTTCGATATCTAGGACAGGGTGGAACACCGGGGAGCTGTTTTTT; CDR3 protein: CASSSISRTGWNTGELFF
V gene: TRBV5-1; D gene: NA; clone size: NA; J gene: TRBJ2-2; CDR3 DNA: TGCGCCAGCCTTCCCGGGACACAGAACACCGGGGAGCTGTTTTTT; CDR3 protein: CASLPGTQNTGELFF
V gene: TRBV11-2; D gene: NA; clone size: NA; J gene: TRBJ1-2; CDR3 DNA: TGTGCCAGCAGCCCAAACCGTGGCCCTCTGGAGTACACCTTC; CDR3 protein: CASSPNRGPLEYTF
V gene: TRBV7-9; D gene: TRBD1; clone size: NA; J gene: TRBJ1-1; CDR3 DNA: TGTGCCAGCAGCTTAAACGGTAAGGGACAGAAGAACACTGAAGCTTTCTTT; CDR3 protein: CASSLNGKGQKNTEAFF
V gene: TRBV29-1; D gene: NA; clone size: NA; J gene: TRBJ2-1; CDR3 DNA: TGCAGCGCCGGGACCCCAAATGAGCAGTTCTTC; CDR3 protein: CSAGTPNEQFF
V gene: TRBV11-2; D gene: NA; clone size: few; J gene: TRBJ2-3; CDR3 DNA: TGTGCCAGCAGCTTAGGCCTAATAGCCATAGGCACAGATACGCAGTATTTT; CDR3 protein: CASSLGLIAIGTDTQYF
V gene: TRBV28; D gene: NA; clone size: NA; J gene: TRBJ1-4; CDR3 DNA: TGTGCCAGCAGCCTGGACAGCTACGTCCAAAAACTGTTTTTT; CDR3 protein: CASSLDSYVQKLFF
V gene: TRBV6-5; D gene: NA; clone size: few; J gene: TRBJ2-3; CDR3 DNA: TGTGCCAGCAGCCCTTCGGGGGGCCTCGCAGATACGCAGTATTTT; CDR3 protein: CASSPSGGLADTQYF
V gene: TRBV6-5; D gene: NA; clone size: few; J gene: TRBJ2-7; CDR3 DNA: TGTGCCAGCAGACGAGAACCAGGGGCCTACGAGCAGTACTTC; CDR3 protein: CASRREPGAYEQYF
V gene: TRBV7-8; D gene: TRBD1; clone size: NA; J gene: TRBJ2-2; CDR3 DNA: TGTGCCAGCAGCTTACTAACCATGACAGGGGCCGGGGAGCTGTTTTTT; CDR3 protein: CASSLLTMTGAGELFF
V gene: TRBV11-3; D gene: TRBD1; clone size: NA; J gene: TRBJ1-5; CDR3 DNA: TGTGCCAGCAGCTTAGATCCAGGGGGCAAGAGCAATCAGCCCCAGCATTTT; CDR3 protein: CASSLDPGGKSNQPQHF
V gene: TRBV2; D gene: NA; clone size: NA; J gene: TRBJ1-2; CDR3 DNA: TGTGCCAGCAGTGAAGATGGGCCGGGGAACACCTTC; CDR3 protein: CASSEDGPGNTF
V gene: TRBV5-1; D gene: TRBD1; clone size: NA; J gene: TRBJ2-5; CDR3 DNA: TGCGCCAGCAGCTCGAGGACAGGGATGGGGGAGACCCAGTACTTC; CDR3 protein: CASSSRTGMGETQYF
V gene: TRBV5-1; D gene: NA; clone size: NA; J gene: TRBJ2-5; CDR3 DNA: TGCGCCAGCAGCTTGGGCCCGGGAAGCGGTCAAGAGACCCAGTACTTC; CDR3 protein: CASSLGPGSGQETQYF
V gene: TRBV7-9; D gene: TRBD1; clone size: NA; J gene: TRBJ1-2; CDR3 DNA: TGTGCCAGCAGCCATCCAGGGGGGGAAAACTATGGCTACACCTTC; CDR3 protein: CASSHPGGENYGYTF
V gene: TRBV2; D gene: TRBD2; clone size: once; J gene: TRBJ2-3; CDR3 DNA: TGTGCCAGCAAGACAAGGACTAGCGGGAGGACGCAGTATTTT; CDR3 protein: CASKTRTSGRTQYF
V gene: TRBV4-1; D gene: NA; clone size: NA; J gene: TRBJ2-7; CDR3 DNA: TGCGCCAGCAGCCAAATTCTTTACCTCGAGCAGTACTTC; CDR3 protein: CASSQILYLEQYF